One and the same sample provided the 23 T cell receptor beta chains below, sequenced in a study of regulatory T cells in long-lasting Graves disease. The sample's time point: persistent/refractory GD, antithyroid drugs over 5 years with positive TRAb. Making the TCR library involved RNA that had been extracted from PBMCs. Arm-PCR of CDR3 regions with iRepertoire HTBI primers generated TCR beta libraries. TCRdb passed the multiplex PCR reads through MiXCR, listing each CDR3 protein once. The sample holds a few hundred thousand distinct CDR3 sequences, more than 20% seen once. Specimen: peripheral blood mononuclear cells (PBMCs), collected when the disease was refractory, from a patient treated with antithyroid drugs. These receptors all come from a woman between 35 and 50 years old with Graves disease.

The J gene is TRBJ2-5, the V gene TRBV3-1; TRBD2 matches 11 bases. J lost 7 bases, V lost 1 base, and 5 bases had no gene match. Germline V gives CDR1 LGHDT, CDR2 YNNKEL (reference sequence). The length of the CDR3 is 15 residues. The CDR3 DNA follows: TGTGCCAGCAGCCAAGGTACTAGCGGGAGTGTGACCCAGTACTTC. As protein: CASSQGTSGSVTQYF.

This clonotype was seen at least ten times. The chain joins TRBV6-1 to TRBJ2-7, with 9 bases that match TRBD1. The V gene's germline CDR1 is MNHNS and CDR2 SASEGT. The junction had 12 bases not matched to a gene; V was cut back by 11 bases and J by 7 bases. CDR3 length: 13 residues. CDR3 DNA: TGTGCCGGTGTAGGACAGGGGTCTGGTGAGCAGTACTTC. Translated: CAGVGQGSGEQYF.

In the case of this clonotype: A much larger clone lies a single base off, so this may be a read error. The rearrangement joins TRBV10-3 to TRBJ2-2, with TRBD1 identical over 7 bases. The CDR3 runs 16 residues. Per the germline V gene, CDR1 is ENHRY and CDR2 is SYGVKD. The CDR3 region is CATSEIGTDIGGELFF. CDR3 nucleotides: TGTGCCACCAGTGAGATCGGGACAGACATTGGCGGGGAGCTGTTTTTT.

In this sample, this clonotype turned up many times. This chain connects TRBV28 to TRBJ1-5; D gene uncertain. Germline V lookup: CDR1 MDHEN, CDR2 SYDVKM. This CDR3 contains 17 residues. V dropped 5 bases and J dropped 4 bases, with 21 bases sitting between them. CDR3 loop: CASSPDIKGFFNQPQHF. The CDR3 bases are TGTGCCAGCAGTCCCGATATCAAGGGATTTTTTAATCAGCCCCAGCATTTT.

The gene calls are TRBV2 and TRBJ2-7, with TRBD1 matching over 9 bases. Germline V gene sequence: CDR1 SNHLY, CDR2 FYNNEI. V lost 7 bases to trimming and J lost 6 bases; unmatched junction nucleotides: 10. The CDR3 length is 14 residues. The CDR3 nucleotides are TGTGCCAGCATTATGGGACAGGGACAGTTCGAGCAGTACTTC. Its protein product is CASIMGQGQFEQYF.

The V gene is TRBV7-9, the J gene TRBJ2-4; 12 nucleotides match TRBD2. Losses at the gene ends were 4 bases for V and 8 bases for J; bases not matched to a gene: 12. Per the germline V gene, CDR1 is SEHNR and CDR2 is FQNEAQ (reference sequence). The CDR3 loop spans 17 amino acids. This CDR3 is CASSWTSGTVRVDIQYF. The CDR3 nucleotides are TGTGCCAGCAGCTGGACTAGCGGGACCGTTAGGGTAGACATTCAGTACTTC.

The sample holds many counts of this clonotype. The gene calls are TRBV28 and TRBJ1-1; D is unresolved. V was clipped by 5 bases and J by 7 bases, with 8 bases between them. The CDR3 is 11 residues long. Germline V gene sequence: CDR1 MDHEN, CDR2 SYDVKM. The CDR3 region has the DNA TGTGCCAGCAGTACCGGGCGTGAAGCTTTCTTT. Translating gives CASSTGREAFF.

The chain has TRBV18 and TRBJ2-2; D remains unclear. This CDR3 is 14 amino acids long. Germline V gene lookup returns CDR1 KGHSH and CDR2 LQKENI. Trimming left V 2 bases short and J 0 bases short, with 4 bases between. This CDR3 is CASSPSTNTGELFF. CDR3 DNA sequence: TGTGCCAGCTCACCATCTACGAACACCGGGGAGCTGTTTTTT.

This clonotype was recorded once. A far larger clone differs by one base, so this is likely a read error. The rearrangement uses TRBV6-2 or TRBV6-3 and TRBJ1-5; TRBD1 matches at 9 bases. CDR1 MNHEY and CDR2 SVGEGT come from the germline V gene. CDR3 length: 14 amino acids. This chain's CDR3 is CVSSYGTGNQPQHF. In nucleotides, the CDR3 is TGTGTCAGCAGTTACGGGACAGGGAATCAGCCCCAGCATTTT.

The chain combines TRBV20-1 with TRBJ1-2; unclear D gene. This CDR3 spans 12 amino acids. V was pared by 0 bases and J by 4 bases, with 6 bases between. Germline V gene sequence: CDR1 DFQATT, CDR2 SNEGSKA (reference sequence). The DNA for the CDR3 is TGCAGTGCTAGAGAGATAATCTATGGCTACACCTTC. Amino acid sequence: CSAREIIYGYTF.

In this sample, this clonotype turned up a few times. The rearrangement links TRBV5-8 to TRBJ1-6, with 7 bases fitting TRBD1. Unmatched junction bases numbered 9, after V lost 9 bases and J lost 0 bases. Looked up from germline, CDR1 is SGHTS and CDR2 is YDEGEE. This CDR3 spans 16 amino acids. This chain's CDR3 is CATNRGRSSYNSPLHF. In DNA form, the CDR3 reads TGTGCCACAAACAGGGGAAGGAGCTCCTATAATTCACCCCTCCACTTT.

This clonotype was detected only a few times. The CDR3 bases are TGTGCCACCAGTGACGAGGGTTGGACTGAAGCTTTCTTT. Residues: CATSDEGWTEAFF. The chain has TRBV24-1 and TRBJ1-1; D uncertain. The V gene lost 4 bases and the J gene lost 5 bases, with 10 bases spanning the gap. Germline V gene sequence: CDR1 KGHDR, CDR2 SFDVKD. The CDR3 length is 13 residues.

The gene calls are TRBV5-5 and TRBJ1-4, with TRBD1 identical over 10 bases. J gave up 8 bases and V 5 bases, and 9 bases lay outside the gene matches. Germline CDR1 and CDR2: SGHKS and YYEKEE (reference sequence). The CDR3 contains 15 residues. For the CDR3, the DNA is TGTGCCAGCAGTTTAACCGGGACAGGGGCCGAAAAACTGTTTTTT. Translation gives CASSLTGTGAEKLFF.

This clonotype was observed many times. The chain joins TRBV24-1 to TRBJ1-1; D is undetermined. V lost 5 bases and J lost 2, with 8 bases in between. Germline CDR1 and CDR2: KGHDR and SFDVKD. This CDR3 is built from 13 residues. The CDR3, as DNA: TGTGCCACCAGTGGCGGCGGAAACACTGAAGCTTTCTTT. Encoded protein: CATSGGGNTEAFF.

In this sample, this clonotype turned up many times. This sequence joins TRBV28 and TRBJ2-7; perhaps D is TRBD1 or TRBD2 (6 bases each). In germline, CDR1 is MDHEN, CDR2 SYDVKM. The V gene lost 3 bases and the J gene lost 2 bases, with 11 bases spanning the gap. The CDR3 totals 14 residues. The CDR3 nucleotides read TGTGCCAGCAGTTTTCAAGGGGGGACCTACGAGCAGTACTTC. This sequence encodes CASSFQGGTYEQYF.

This clonotype was recorded many times. V usage is TRBV3-1 and J usage is TRBJ2-5; D gene uncertain. Per germline, CDR1 LGHDT and CDR2 YNNKEL (reference sequence). Trimming removed 0 bases at V and 3 bases at J, with 8 bases between. The CDR3 is 14 amino acids. In DNA, the CDR3 is TGTGCCAGCAGCCAAGATCACCGGGAAGAGACCCAGTACTTC. Protein sequence: CASSQDHREETQYF.

The chain couples TRBV28 to TRBJ2-1; no clear D. Looked up from germline, CDR1 is MDHEN and CDR2 is SYDVKM. CDR3 length: 12 residues. V lost 3 bases to trimming and J lost 6 bases, with 6 bases between them. The CDR3: CASSLTGNEQFF. The CDR3 DNA sequence: TGTGCCAGCAGTTTGACTGGCAATGAGCAGTTCTTC.

There are a few counts of this clonotype. The chain couples TRBV12-5 to TRBJ1-5; no firm D call. Trimming took 1 base from V and 0 from J, leaving 1 base between them. In germline, CDR1 is LGHNT, CDR2 FRNRAP. This CDR3 contains 13 residues. CDR3 nucleotide sequence: TGTGCTAGTGGTTTGGATAGCAATCAGCCCCAGCATTTT. This sequence encodes CASGLDSNQPQHF.

This clonotype was detected many times. J is TRBJ1-1 and V is TRBV20-1, with D uncertain. The CDR3 contains 13 residues. Germline V lookup: CDR1 DFQATT, CDR2 SNEGSKA (reference sequence). Trimming removed 2 bases at V and 2 bases at J, with 9 bases between. CDR3 in DNA: TGCAGTGCTAGAACGCCTTTAAACACTGAAGCTTTCTTT. This encodes CSARTPLNTEAFF.

This clonotype was counted at least ten times. J is TRBJ2-7 and V is TRBV20-1, with unresolved D. V was pared by 5 bases and J by 7 bases, with 9 bases between. Germline V gives CDR1 DFQATT, CDR2 SNEGSKA (reference sequence). The CDR3 contains 10 residues. As DNA, the CDR3 is TGCAGTGCTGGACCCCCAGAGCAGTACTTC. Protein sequence: CSAGPPEQYF.

This clonotype was detected only a few times. The CDR3 DNA sequence: TGTGCCAGCAGTCTTAGCGGGAACTACGAGCAGTACTTC. Protein product: CASSLSGNYEQYF. The rearrangement links TRBV12-3 or TRBV12-4 to TRBJ2-7; 8 bases line up with TRBD2. The length of the CDR3 is 13 residues. The J segment lost 3 bases and the V segment lost 5 bases, leaving 3 bases of the junction unmatched.

With respect to this clonotype: A read error is possible here, since a much larger clone lies one base away. The chain recombines TRBV11-2 with TRBJ1-6, with D unclear. The V end lost 5 bases, the J end lost 12 bases, and 17 bases lay between the germline ends. Germline V gene data show CDR1 as SGHAT and CDR2 as FQNNGV. The CDR3 is made up of 14 amino acids. CDR3 nucleotides: TGTGCCAGCAGCCCAATGTCCTCTCCTGGACCCCTCCACTTT. It encodes CASSPMSSPGPLHF.

This clonotype was recorded many times. This sequence joins TRBV11-2 and TRBJ2-4; 9 bases match TRBD2. Germline loops: CDR1 SGHAT, CDR2 FQNNGV. V gave up 4 bases and J gave up 6 bases; unmatched junction bases: 4. The CDR3 is 14 residues long. In DNA, the CDR3 is TGTGCCAGCAGCTCTATAGCGGGAGTAAACATTCAGTACTTC. Its protein product is CASSSIAGVNIQYF.